This TCR beta chain was sequenced during a study of tumor and adjacent non-tumor tissue in lung cancer. On the study more broadly: Samples averaged roughly 4 million productive TCRbeta reads each. Study outcomes and limitations: Higher tumor TCR diversity was associated with shorter survival. In normal lung, the top 100 clones were significantly more dominant than in tumor.

This sample's RNA came from whole unsorted tissue. J gave up 2 bases and V 3 bases, and 6 bases lay outside the gene matches. Germline loops: CDR1 SGHVS, CDR2 FQNEAQ. The CDR3 is 15 amino acids. Three rounds of nested PCR, following a modified ARM-PCR protocol, produced the TCRbeta library. Using its own MiXCR run on the multiplex PCR reads, TCRdb lists one record per CDR3 protein. The table shows 95,000 to 150,000 distinct CDR3 sequences, with 66% occurring only once. This clonotype was counted between two and nine times. As yet, its antigen is unknown. The sequencing input was lung tumor tissue. The chain links TRBV7-8 to TRBJ2-7; 8 bases agree with TRBD1. This clonotype originated in a man under 40 with non-small cell lung cancer. CDR3 region: CASSLSPGQAYEQYF. CDR3 bases: TGTGCCAGCAGCTTGAGCCCGGGACAGGCCTACGAGCAGTACTTC.